A selection of T cell receptor beta chains follows, all from one sample in a study of T cell responses to AZD1222 COVID-19 vaccine. The repertoire was sequenced with immunoSEQ multiplex PCR; TCRdb's copy has only in-frame clones and lacks some. The sample carries 100,000 to 150,000 clones, around 90% recorded once. This material consisted of peripheral blood, taken on day 0 of AZD1222 vaccination. All receptors come from an adult in good health. Each CDR3 is given with its conserved first and last residue. Fields, in order: CDR3 length, clone size, J gene, V gene, D gene, CDR3 DNA, CDR3 protein. D genes are given only for firm matches. Clone size is stated in some rows and not others, as once, few, many or a class when expanded.

length: 17
size: -
J: TRBJ1-3
V: TRBV25-1
D: TRBD1
DNA: TGTGCCACTTGCCCGGGACAGGGGAAGGAGACTGGAAACACCATATATTTT
CDR3: CATCPGQGKETGNTIYF

length: 16
size: -
J: TRBJ1-6
V: TRBV5-5
D: -
DNA: TGTGCCAGCAGCTTAGGACAGTGGGGGGTCAATTCACCCCTCCACTTT
CDR3: CASSLGQWGVNSPLHF

length: 15
size: -
J: TRBJ2-7
V: TRBV10-2
D: TRBD1
DNA: TGCGCCAGCAGTGATGCCGGGACAGGGGCCTACGAGCAGTACTTC
CDR3: CASSDAGTGAYEQYF

length: 13
size: -
J: TRBJ1-2
V: TRBV5-1
D: -
DNA: TGCGCCAGCAGCTTCCAGGGAAACTATGGCTACACCTTC
CDR3: CASSFQGNYGYTF

length: 13
size: -
J: TRBJ2-1
V: TRBV6-5
D: TRBD2
DNA: TGTGCCAGCCTGGGACTAGCGGACAATGAGCAGTTCTTC
CDR3: CASLGLADNEQFF

length: 12
size: -
J: TRBJ2-7
V: TRBV12-3/TRBV12-4
D: -
DNA: TGTGCCAGCAGTTCTAGTCGCTACGAGCAGTACTTC
CDR3: CASSSSRYEQYF

length: 16
size: -
J: TRBJ2-5
V: TRBV2
D: -
DNA: TGTGCCAGCAGTGATTCCTCCGGCGGGCAGGCGGAGACCCAGTACTTC
CDR3: CASSDSSGGQAETQYF

length: 14
size: -
J: TRBJ2-1
V: TRBV7-6
D: -
DNA: TGTGCCAGCAGCCCCCAACAGCGGAGCAATGAGCAGTTCTTC
CDR3: CASSPQQRSNEQFF

length: 11
size: few
J: TRBJ1-2
V: TRBV20-1
D: -
DNA: TGCAGTGCTACAGACAATTTTGGCTACACCTTC
CDR3: CSATDNFGYTF

length: 13
size: -
J: TRBJ1-2
V: TRBV29-1
D: -
DNA: TGCAGCGTTGAAAGAGAGGGGAACTATGGCTACACCTTC
CDR3: CSVEREGNYGYTF

length: 16
size: -
J: TRBJ2-2
V: TRBV19
D: -
DNA: TGTGCCAGTAGTGTGGGAACTAGCTACGGAATTGGGGAGCTGTTTTTT
CDR3: CASSVGTSYGIGELFF

length: 14
size: -
J: TRBJ1-5
V: TRBV29-1
D: TRBD1
DNA: TGCAGCGTTGACACAGGGGCTCGCAATCAGCCCCAGCATTTT
CDR3: CSVDTGARNQPQHF

length: 15
size: -
J: TRBJ2-2
V: TRBV4-3
D: -
DNA: TGCGCCAGCAGCCGGGACTTTACGAACACCGGGGAGCTGTTTTTT
CDR3: CASSRDFTNTGELFF

length: 16
size: -
J: TRBJ1-2
V: TRBV18
D: -
DNA: TGTGCCAGCTCACTTAGTCCTCGTCGGGACGACTATGGCTACACCTTC
CDR3: CASSLSPRRDDYGYTF

length: 18
size: -
J: TRBJ1-6
V: TRBV3-1/TRBV3-2
D: TRBD1
DNA: TGTGCCAGCAGCCAAGATTGGGACAGGGCGGTGTATAATTCACCCCTCCACTTT
CDR3: CASSQDWDRAVYNSPLHF

length: 21
size: -
J: TRBJ1-3
V: TRBV30
D: TRBD1
DNA: TGTGCCTGGAGTGCCAACAAAACTCCGGGACAGAAAGCTTCCTCTGGAAACACCATATATTTT
CDR3: CAWSANKTPGQKASSGNTIYF

length: 15
size: -
J: TRBJ1-5
V: TRBV13
D: -
DNA: TGTGCCAGCAGCTCGTCGAAGGACAGCAATCAGCCCCAGCATTTT
CDR3: CASSSSKDSNQPQHF

length: 16
size: many
J: TRBJ2-1
V: TRBV14
D: -
DNA: TGTGCCAGCAGCCAAGAGCGCCCACTTGATTACAATGAGCAGTTCTTC
CDR3: CASSQERPLDYNEQFF

length: 13
size: -
J: TRBJ1-1
V: TRBV27
D: -
DNA: TGTGCCAGCAAAGGTTCGGATGGGACTGAAGCTTTCTTT
CDR3: CASKGSDGTEAFF

length: 20
size: -
J: TRBJ1-2
V: TRBV9
D: TRBD1
DNA: TGTGCCAGCAGCGACCATAAAACAGGGGGCGGGGGCCCTATGGACTATGGCTACACCTTC
CDR3: CASSDHKTGGGGPMDYGYTF

length: 14
size: -
J: TRBJ1-2
V: TRBV11-3
D: -
DNA: TGTGCCAGCAGCTTAGAGGGTCTTCTCTATGGCTACACCTTC
CDR3: CASSLEGLLYGYTF

length: 14
size: -
J: TRBJ2-7
V: TRBV18
D: TRBD2
DNA: TGTGCCAGCTCCACCGGGACTACAACCTACGAGCAGTACTTC
CDR3: CASSTGTTTYEQYF

length: 14
size: -
J: TRBJ1-5
V: TRBV28
D: -
DNA: TGTGCCAGCAGTCAGGACAATTGGAGGCAGCCCCAGCATTTT
CDR3: CASSQDNWRQPQHF

length: 13
size: -
J: TRBJ1-2
V: TRBV11-1
D: -
DNA: TGTGCCAGCAGCTTAGTGTCGGGGAACGGCTACACCTTC
CDR3: CASSLVSGNGYTF

length: 15
size: -
J: TRBJ2-7
V: TRBV5-6
D: TRBD2
DNA: TGTGCCAGCAGCTTGGAAGGTAGCGGGAGGGCCAAGCAGTACTTC
CDR3: CASSLEGSGRAKQYF

length: 14
size: -
J: TRBJ2-7
V: TRBV5-8
D: -
DNA: TGTGCCAGCAGCTTAGATAGGTATCCCTACGAGCAGTACTTC
CDR3: CASSLDRYPYEQYF

length: 15
size: -
J: TRBJ2-7
V: TRBV3-1/TRBV3-2
D: TRBD2
DNA: TGTGCCAGCAGCCAAGGTAGCGGGACTTTTTACGAGCAGTACTTC
CDR3: CASSQGSGTFYEQYF

length: 18
size: -
J: TRBJ1-4
V: TRBV7-5
D: -
DNA: TGTGTCAGAAGCTTTGGGAATCCCTCGGGGGCGACTAATGAAAAACTGTTTTTT
CDR3: CVRSFGNPSGATNEKLFF

length: 14
size: few
J: TRBJ1-2
V: TRBV3-1/TRBV3-2
D: -
DNA: TGTGCCAGCAGCCAGGATGATATAAGCTATGGCTACACCTTC
CDR3: CASSQDDISYGYTF

length: 14
size: -
J: TRBJ1-6
V: TRBV27
D: -
DNA: TGTGCCAGCAGTTTTCTGGGAAATAATTCACCCCTCCACTTT
CDR3: CASSFLGNNSPLHF

length: 17
size: -
J: TRBJ1-6
V: TRBV19
D: -
DNA: TGTGCCAGTAGTATAGATGGCCAGGGCCCTATGAATTCACCCCTCCACTTT
CDR3: CASSIDGQGPMNSPLHF

length: 13
size: -
J: TRBJ1-4
V: TRBV27
D: TRBD1
DNA: TGTGCCAGCAGTTCGACAGGGAGAGAAAAACTGTTTTTT
CDR3: CASSSTGREKLFF

length: 12
size: -
J: TRBJ2-1
V: TRBV28
D: -
DNA: TGTGCCAGCAGTTCGAATTACAATGAGCAGTTCTTC
CDR3: CASSSNYNEQFF